Described below is a single T cell receptor (beta chain) sequence and its context. Its antigen is still unknown. The data stem from a study of T-cell memory formation after mild COVID-19. On the study more broadly: Largely, the TCR clusters proved donor specific.

Whole-study findings and limits: Memory cells collected pre-infection included some clones that later responded, suggesting cross-reactive memory joined. What remained unconfirmed was the SARS-CoV-2 specificity of second-wave clones peaking on day 37.

Germline CDR1 reads MNHEY; CDR2 reads SVGAGI. The CDR3 length is 17 residues. V trimming: 0 bases; J trimming: 4 bases; junction bases outside the gene matches: 8. TCRdb ran MiXCR on the 5' RACE reads and lists one entry per CDR3 protein. Counted here are roughly 350,000 distinct CDR3 sequences, 20% to 25% occurring once; the ten biggest clones make up around 13%. The sample was PBMCs or a T cell subset sorted from them (not recorded which). The clonotype comes from an adult woman who had mild COVID-19 (a few samples of this study predate the infection). Cell type and time point are not known. V gene TRBV6-5 combines with J gene TRBJ1-5, with 8 bases that match TRBD1. The CDR3, as DNA: TGTGCCAGCAGTTACTCGGCCCCTGACAGGGGAAATCAGCCCCAGCATTTT. Protein product: CASSYSAPDRGNQPQHF.